The next 26 T cell receptor beta chains were all read from a single sample in a study of CD8+CD57+ T cells in acquired aplastic anemia. Sequencing involved patients with CD8+CD57+ cell expansion previously shown by flow cytometry. Genomic DNA constituted the template upon which TCR beta VDJ and CDR3 profiling was performed. TCRdb reprocessed the reads with MiXCR, giving one entry per CDR3 protein. Here the sample spans around 430,000 distinct CDR3 sequences, roughly a third being singletons. Source material: sorted CD4+, CD8+, or CD8+CD57+ T cells (not recorded which) from PBMCs. The receptors shown here come from a human donor with aplastic anemia.

A note on this clonotype: This may be a read error: a much more frequent sequence differs by one nucleotide. The genes are TRBV19 and TRBJ1-1, with D hard to call. The CDR3 is 13 residues long. V was pared by 7 bases and J by 3 bases, with 12 bases between. CDR1 is LNHDA, CDR2 SQIVND, per germline (reference sequence). The CDR3 DNA reads as TGTGCCAGTACAAAGAGGATGGACACTGAAGCTTTCTTT. Amino acids: CASTKRMDTEAFF.

In regard to this clonotype: Being one base from a much bigger clone, this may be a read error. The chain is built from TRBV20-1 and TRBJ1-6; TRBD1 aligns across 7 bases. The CDR3 consists of 14 residues. Germline lookup yields CDR1 DFQATT and CDR2 SNEGSKA (reference sequence). CDR3 nucleotides: TGCGGGGAACAGGGGAGCTCCTATAATTCACCCCTCCACTTT. This gives the protein CGEQGSSYNSPLHF.

The chain uses TRBV20-1 and TRBJ2-7, with 7 bases that match TRBD1. Trimming cost V 0 bases and J 6 bases; bases outside gene matches: 14. The CDR3 has 16 residues. Germline values: CDR1 DFQATT, CDR2 SNEGSKA (reference sequence). CDR3 amino acids: CSARDAVGGEASEQYF. The CDR3 coding sequence is TGCAGTGCTAGAGACGCGGTAGGGGGCGAAGCGAGCGAGCAGTACTTC.

The CDR3 sequence is CSARTTISGDQETQYF. CDR3 in DNA: TGCAGTGCTAGAACTACGATTAGCGGAGACCAAGAGACCCAGTACTTC. The V call is TRBV20-1, the J call TRBJ2-5; a weak D match, TRBD2 (6 bases). From germline, CDR1 is DFQATT and CDR2 SNEGSKA (reference sequence). The CDR3 is 16 residues long. V was clipped by 2 bases and J by 0 bases, with 16 bases between them.

V and J are TRBV19 and TRBJ1-4; 11 bases are a match to TRBD1. V shed 4 bases, J shed 6 bases, and the junction held 10 bases outside the gene matches. The CDR3 is made up of 17 amino acids. Germline CDR1 reads LNHDA; CDR2 reads SQIVND (reference sequence). CDR3 in DNA: TGTGCCAGTAGTAAGGGACAGGGGGAACGACACTATGAAAAACTGTTTTTT. This codes for CASSKGQGERHYEKLFF.

This clonotype was seen ten or more times. The chain is built from TRBV13 and TRBJ1-1; maybe TRBD1 (5 bases). Trimming removed 4 bases from V and 4 bases from J, with 22 bases in between. Germline V gene sequence: CDR1 PRHDT, CDR2 FYEKMQ (reference sequence). The CDR3 length is 17 residues. CDR3 in amino acids: CASSSRGEGLSVTEAFF. In nucleotides, the CDR3 is TGTGCCAGCAGCTCCCGGGGCGAGGGACTGAGTGTCACTGAAGCTTTCTTT.

This clonotype was detected many times. V usage is TRBV19 and J usage is TRBJ1-5; D ambiguous. Germline values: CDR1 LNHDA, CDR2 SQIVND (reference sequence). V gave up 11 bases and J gave up 1 base, with 18 bases separating them. This CDR3 is 15 amino acids long. In DNA form, the CDR3 reads TGTGCCGGCGCTAAGATGGCGGGGAGCAATCAGCCCCAGCATTTT. Translated, it gives CAGAKMAGSNQPQHF.

This clonotype was counted at least ten times. This sequence joins TRBV2 and TRBJ1-5; D perhaps matches TRBD1 (6 bases). The CDR3 spans 16 residues. From germline, CDR1 is SNHLY and CDR2 FYNNEI. V lost 4 bases, J lost 2 bases, and 15 bases lay in between. The CDR3 bases are TGTGCCAGCAGTGGCAGGGGTTTCCGTGGCAATCAGCCCCAGCATTTT. This sequence encodes CASSGRGFRGNQPQHF.

The chain uses TRBV10-3 and TRBJ1-6; 8 nucleotides agree with TRBD1. Germline CDR1 reads ENHRY; CDR2 reads SYGVKD. V shed 2 bases, J shed 7 bases, and the junction held 4 bases outside the gene matches. The CDR3 runs 15 residues. This CDR3 is CAISESNRGNSPLHF. CDR3 nucleotide sequence: TGTGCCATCAGTGAGAGTAACAGGGGGAATTCACCCCTCCACTTT.

The chain combines TRBV9 with TRBJ1-4; maybe TRBD1 (6 bases). The V gene lost 3 bases and the J gene lost 4 bases, with 22 bases spanning the gap. Germline V gives CDR1 SGDLS, CDR2 YYNGEE. The CDR3 runs to 18 residues. The CDR3 nucleotides read TGTGCCAGCAGCGAAGTACCGGGACAACTACGCTTTAATGAAAAACTGTTTTTT. Protein: CASSEVPGQLRFNEKLFF.

This clonotype appeared many times. The chain carries TRBV2 and TRBJ2-7; weak D call: TRBD2 (5 bases). The CDR3 totals 11 residues. Looked up from germline, CDR1 is SNHLY and CDR2 is FYNNEI. Between the trimmed V and J ends, which lost 6 bases and 7 bases, there was a span of 10 bases. This CDR3 is CASRLTREQYF. CDR3 DNA sequence: TGTGCCAGCAGATTAACTAGAGAGCAGTACTTC.

There are a few counts of this clonotype. The rearrangement joins TRBV4-1 to TRBJ1-5, with 10 bases lining up with TRBD1. From germline, CDR1 is MGHRA and CDR2 YSYEKL. CDR3 length equals 16 residues. With V trimmed by 4 bases and J by 6 bases, 9 bases remained unmatched. The DNA for the CDR3 is TGCGCCAGCAGCCTTTACCGGGACAGGGGTGTTCAGCCCCAGCATTTT. It yields the protein CASSLYRDRGVQPQHF.

J is TRBJ2-5 and V is TRBV20-1; a possible D gene is TRBD2 (5 bases). Between the trimmed V and J ends, which lost 3 bases and 4 bases, there was a span of 15 bases. The CDR3 is 14 residues long. Germline CDR1 DFQATT, CDR2 SNEGSKA (reference sequence). The CDR3 nucleotides are TGCAGTGCTAGCTCCGTCGGGGTTGGAGAGACCCAGTACTTC. Protein product: CSASSVGVGETQYF.

The rearrangement links TRBV30 to TRBJ1-3; D remains unclear. Looked up from germline, CDR1 is GTSNPN and CDR2 is SVGIG (reference sequence). V lost 8 bases and J 0 bases, leaving 11 bases between the germline ends. The CDR3 loop spans 13 amino acids. The CDR3 nucleotides are TGTGCCCTCAATCTGGGCTCTGGAAACACCATATATTTT. It is translated as CALNLGSGNTIYF.

This clonotype turned up a few times. A single base separates this from a much larger clone, so it may be a read error. V usage is TRBV9 and J usage is TRBJ1-2; D is unresolved. Trimming left V 0 bases short and J 8 bases short, with 8 bases between. The CDR3 totals 12 residues. The germline V gene encodes CDR1 SGDLS and CDR2 YYNGEE. The CDR3: CASSVASFGYTF. For the CDR3, the DNA is TGTGCCAGCAGCGTAGCCAGTTTCGGCTACACCTTC.

V and J are TRBV20-1 and TRBJ2-3; 7 bases map to TRBD2. Losses at the gene ends were 3 bases for V and 2 bases for J; bases not matched to a gene: 8. This CDR3 has 15 amino acids. Germline lookup yields CDR1 DFQATT and CDR2 SNEGSKA (reference sequence). CDR3 in amino acids: CSASRAGENTDTQYF. For the CDR3, the DNA is TGCAGTGCTAGCCGCGCGGGGGAGAACACAGATACGCAGTATTTT.

This clonotype showed up many times. This sequence joins TRBV7-2 and TRBJ1-6; 7 nucleotides line up with TRBD1. CDR3 length equals 16 residues. Trimming took 8 bases from V and 9 from J; bases not matched to a gene: 16. Looked up from germline, CDR1 is SGHTA and CDR2 is FQGNSA. CDR3 protein: CASSQPQGGLSSPLHF. The CDR3 region has the DNA TGTGCCAGCTCCCAGCCCCAGGGGGGGTTGAGTTCACCCCTCCACTTT. The full variable domain, rest sourced from reference TRBV7-2 and TRBJ1-6, is GAGVSQSPSNKVTEKGKDVELRCDPISGHTALYWYRQSLGQGLEFLIYFQGNSAPDKSGLPSDRFSAERTGGSVSTLTIQRTQQEDSAVYLCASSQPQGGLSSPLHFGNGTRLTVT.

This chain uses TRBV20-1 with TRBJ1-1; the match to TRBD1 covers 8 bases. The ends lost 2 bases at V and 5 bases at J; junction bases unmatched: 10. The CDR3 totals 15 residues. Per the germline V gene, CDR1 is DFQATT and CDR2 is SNEGSKA (reference sequence). CDR3 nucleotide sequence: TGCAGTGCTAGACGACCAGGACAGGGTAGGACTGAAGCTTTCTTT. Translating gives CSARRPGQGRTEAFF.

This chain connects TRBV20-1 to TRBJ1-5, with TRBD1 as a possible D gene (5 bases). V was shortened by 0 bases and J by 5 bases, with 14 bases between the two germline ends. Germline V CDR1 and CDR2: DFQATT, SNEGSKA (reference sequence). The CDR3 extends over 15 amino acids. CDR3: CSARDVRGGDQPQHF. DNA of the CDR3: TGCAGTGCTAGAGATGTGAGGGGCGGGGATCAGCCCCAGCATTTT.

The chain couples TRBV10-3 to TRBJ2-7, with 9 bases matching TRBD2. V shed 10 bases, J shed 6 bases, and the junction held 10 bases outside the gene matches. The CDR3 runs to 13 residues. CDR1 and CDR2 (germline): ENHRY, SYGVKD. DNA for the CDR3: TGTGCCACCATGCTAGCGGGATTAGGCGAGCAGTACTTC. Translated, it gives CATMLAGLGEQYF.

This clonotype was observed a handful of times. The V gene is TRBV5-1, the J gene TRBJ2-1, with D uncertain. CDR3 length equals 14 residues. V was pared by 2 bases and J by 0 bases, with 6 bases between. The germline V gene has CDR1 SGHRS and CDR2 YFSETQ. The CDR3 bases are TGCGCCAGCAGCTTAGCAAGCTCCTACAATGAGCAGTTCTTC. Its translation is CASSLASSYNEQFF.

CDR3 in DNA: TGTGCCAGCAGTCGAAGGACTAGCGGCCAAGAGACCCAGTACTTC. Protein: CASSRRTSGQETQYF. The V and J genes are TRBV12-3 or TRBV12-4 and TRBJ2-5; the match to TRBD2 covers 10 bases. The CDR3 loop spans 15 amino acids. V lost 5 bases, J lost 1 base, and 4 bases stayed unmatched.

The rearrangement uses TRBV7-2 and TRBJ1-2; the D gene is possibly TRBD1 (6 bases). Trimming left V 8 bases short and J 8 bases short, with 18 bases between. This CDR3 comprises 13 residues. Germline CDR1 reads SGHTA; CDR2 reads FQGNSA. This CDR3 reads CASLTPGGFGYTF. The CDR3 DNA is TGTGCCAGCCTCACACCCGGGGGCTTCGGCTACACCTTC.

The chain couples TRBV20-1 to TRBJ2-3; the D call may be TRBD1 or TRBD2 (5 bases each). The CDR3 consists of 14 residues. CDR1 and CDR2 from the germline V gene are DFQATT and SNEGSKA (reference sequence). V shed 8 bases and J shed 0 bases, with 15 bases lying between them. The CDR3 DNA follows: TGCAGTAGCTGGGACCCCCGCAGCACAGATACGCAGTATTTT. Its translation is CSSWDPRSTDTQYF.

The V and J genes are TRBV20-1 and TRBJ1-2; D gene uncertain. The germline V and J ends were trimmed by 6 bases and 8 bases, with 10 bases remaining between them. CDR3 length: 10 residues. The germline V gene encodes CDR1 DFQATT and CDR2 SNEGSKA (reference sequence). The CDR3 nucleotides are TGCAGTGCAGTCTCGGGGGGCTACACCTTC. Translating it yields CSAVSGGYTF.

This clonotype was counted between two and nine times. At one of its ends the junction is not consistent with the germline gene, which may arise from a read error. This chain uses TRBV24-1 with TRBJ2-1, with D perhaps assigned TRBD1 or TRBD2 (5 bases each). Germline CDR1 and CDR2: KGHDR and SFDVKD. The CDR3 sequence is 15 residues long. The CDR3 nucleotides read TGTGCCTCCAGTGCCCCCCGGGGACCCTACAATGAGCAGTTCTTC. Translating it yields CASSAPRGPYNEQFF.